This T cell receptor beta chain was retrieved from a study of Ad26.COV2.S vaccination and SARS-CoV-2 variants. Study-level results: Analyses that measured TCR breadth and depth may have underestimated total T cell responses.

Germline CDR1 SEHNR, CDR2 FQNEAQ (reference sequence). V shed 3 bases and J shed 11 bases, with 14 bases lying between them. This CDR3 is 13 amino acids long. This clone was counted a single time. Its antigen is not identified. Clones were sequenced by immunoSEQ multiplex PCR, and TCRdb holds only the in-frame ones, with some missing. The sample holds some 340,000 clones, roughly 84% seen once. The treatment was: about 20 received Ad26.COV2.S at low or high dose, single or two shots; about 5 received placebo; per-sample allocation not given. Specimens were obtained on day 63 following the first vaccine or placebo injection. In Boston, the donor was an adult between 18-55 years of age.

The rearrangement links TRBV7-9 to TRBJ1-5; D not certain. The material sequenced was peripheral blood, taken in a trial of Ad26.COV2.S vaccine versus placebo. This clonotype was obtained from a person between 18 and 65 years old who received the Ad26.COV2.S COVID-19 vaccine or a placebo. CDR3 amino acids: CASSFNQGGSQHF. Here the CDR3 DNA reads TGTGCCAGCAGCTTTAACCAAGGCGGGTCCCAGCATTTT.